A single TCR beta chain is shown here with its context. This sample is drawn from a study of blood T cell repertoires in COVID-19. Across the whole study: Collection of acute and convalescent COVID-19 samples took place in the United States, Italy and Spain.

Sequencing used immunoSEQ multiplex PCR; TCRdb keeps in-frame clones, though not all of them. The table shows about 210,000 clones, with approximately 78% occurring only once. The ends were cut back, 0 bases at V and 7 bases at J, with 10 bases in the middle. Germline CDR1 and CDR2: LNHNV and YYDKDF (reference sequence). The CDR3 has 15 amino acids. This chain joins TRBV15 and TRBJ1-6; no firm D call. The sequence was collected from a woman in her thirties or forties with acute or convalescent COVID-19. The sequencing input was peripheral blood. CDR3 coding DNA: TGTGCCACCAGCAGAGATCGAGGATACAATTCACCCCTCCACTTT. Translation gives CATSRDRGYNSPLHF.